A single sample is the source of the 20 T cell receptor beta chains below, sequenced in a study of blood T cells in healthy people across ages. The authors ran a second PCR of roughly 6 to 12 cycles using a sample-barcoded 5' primer and a J-beta primer mix. MiXCR, applied by TCRdb to the 5' RACE reads, yields one record per CDR3 protein. The top ten clones hold roughly 17% of a sample with approximately 810,000 distinct CDR3 sequences, around 28% of them seen once. The sample comprised blood. These receptors all stem from a woman of 80 years or more in good health.

This clonotype was picked up many times. One end of the junction varies from germline; a read error may be responsible. The rearrangement joins TRBV7-2 to TRBJ2-3, with D unresolved. The CDR3 has 16 amino acids. Germline V gives CDR1 SGHTA, CDR2 FQGNSA. The CDR3: CASRLETRSDTDTQYF. CDR3 sequence (DNA): TGTGCCAGCAGATTAGAGACTCGCTCGGACACAGATACGCAGTATTTT. Based on the CDR3 plus reference TRBV7-2 and TRBJ2-3, the full variable domain is GAGVSQSPSNKVTEKGKDVELRCDPISGHTALYWYRQSLGQGLEFLIYFQGNSAPDKSGLPSDRFSAERTGGSVSTLTIQRTQQEDSAVYLCASRLETRSDTDTQYFGPGTRLTVL.

On this clonotype: This may come from a read error, since a much larger clone is one base off. The V gene is TRBV15, the J gene TRBJ2-1, with TRBD2 identical over 11 bases. V gave up 6 bases and J gave up 8 bases; unmatched junction bases: 9. The germline gives CDR1 LNHNV, CDR2 YYDKDF (reference sequence). This CDR3 is built from 15 residues. The CDR3 region has the DNA TGTGCCACCAGGTCCCTAGCGGGGGGTTACGATGAGCAGTTCTTC. Protein: CATRSLAGGYDEQFF.

Concerning this clonotype: A much larger clone sits a single nucleotide away, making a read error possible. This rearrangement joins TRBV5-1 to TRBJ2-5; no reliable D call. From germline, CDR1 is SGHRS and CDR2 YFSETQ. This CDR3 is built from 14 residues. CDR3 in DNA: TGCGCCAGCAGCTTGGGAGTTGACCAAGAGACCCAGTGCTTC. Its protein is CASSLGVDQETQCF.

This clonotype was detected a few times. The chain employs TRBV20-1 and TRBJ2-2, with 9 bases that match TRBD2. The trim removed 0 bases at V and 6 bases at J, leaving 11 bases unmatched. CDR1 DFQATT and CDR2 SNEGSKA come from the germline V gene (reference sequence). The CDR3 covers 17 residues. The CDR3 protein is CSARDQMRSGGSGELFF. The CDR3 bases are TGCAGTGCTAGAGATCAAATGAGGAGCGGGGGGTCCGGGGAGCTGTTTTTT.

This clonotype was seen a few times. The chain employs TRBV20-1 and TRBJ1-1, with 10 nucleotides matching TRBD1. Germline values: CDR1 DFQATT, CDR2 SNEGSKA (reference sequence). With 7 bases clipped from V and 3 bases from J, the junction kept 2 bases outside the gene matches. The CDR3 is made up of 12 amino acids. CDR3 region: CSEDRGHTEAFF. CDR3 bases: TGCAGTGAAGACAGGGGGCACACTGAAGCTTTCTTT.

In this sample, this clonotype turned up a few times. A much more abundant neighbour one base away suggests this may be a read error. For the CDR3, the DNA is TGCGCCAGCAGCCACCAAGGACGCATATACAATGAGCAGTACTTC. This codes for CASSHQGRIYNEQYF. The chain carries TRBV4-3 and TRBJ2-5; D gene ambiguous. CDR1 is LGHNA and CDR2 is YSLEER in the germline V gene. V shed 3 bases and J shed 11 bases, with 22 bases lying between them. This CDR3 has 15 residues.

Of note for this clonotype: This may be a read error, as it is one base from a much larger clone. The gene calls are TRBV5-1 and TRBJ2-5; a weak D match, TRBD1 (6 bases). V dropped 3 bases and J dropped 11 bases, with 23 bases sitting between them. The CDR3 sequence is 15 residues long. Germline CDR1 reads SGHRS; CDR2 reads YFSETQ. The chain's CDR3 is CASSSLVGQHNEQYF. CDR3 nucleotides: TGCGCCAGCAGCTCCCTTGTAGGACAGCACAATGAGCAGTACTTC.

The chain employs TRBV28 and TRBJ1-4; TRBD1 matches 8 bases. Germline V CDR1 and CDR2: MDHEN, SYDVKM. V shed 8 bases, J shed 7 bases, and the junction held 6 bases outside the gene matches. This CDR3 has 13 amino acids. DNA of the CDR3: TGTGCCAGCCGCGGACAGGGACCTGAAAAACTGTTTTTT. Protein product: CASRGQGPEKLFF.

Many counts were recorded for this clonotype. V is TRBV5-4 and J is TRBJ2-1; 7 nucleotides line up with TRBD2. The V and J ends lost 4 bases and 3 bases, in that order; junction bases with no gene match: 7. Germline loops: CDR1 SGHNT, CDR2 YYREEE (reference sequence). The length of the CDR3 is 15 residues. The CDR3: CASSPAGLYYNEQFF. CDR3 nucleotides: TGTGCCAGCAGCCCAGCGGGACTATACTACAATGAGCAGTTCTTC.

This clonotype was seen ten or more times. The chain couples TRBV28 to TRBJ2-7, with D perhaps TRBD1 or TRBD2 (5 bases each). Trimming left V 1 base short and J 2 bases short, with 15 bases between. The CDR3 runs to 16 residues. The germline CDR1 and CDR2 sequences are MDHEN and SYDVKM. CDR3: CASSLSGTVKAYEQYF. CDR3 in DNA: TGTGCCAGCAGTTTATCCGGGACCGTGAAAGCCTACGAGCAGTACTTC.

This clonotype was counted many times. The J gene is TRBJ1-1, the V gene TRBV6-2 or TRBV6-3; perhaps TRBD1 as D (6 bases). V dropped 6 bases and J dropped 0 bases, with 14 bases sitting between them. The CDR3 is 15 amino acids. Germline CDR1 reads MNHEY; CDR2 reads SVGEGT. The CDR3 loop reads CASRPQGRMNTEAFF. As DNA, the CDR3 is TGTGCCAGCAGACCACAGGGACGCATGAACACTGAAGCTTTCTTT.

The genes are TRBV29-1 and TRBJ2-5; 10 bases agree with TRBD1. The end of the DNA fits TRBJ2-7 better, so the J call may be wrong. Germline CDR1 is SQVTM and CDR2 is ANQGSEA. The length of the CDR3 is 17 residues. CDR3: CSVLGSGQGFMDYEQYF. CDR3 DNA sequence: TGCAGCGTCTTAGGGTCGGGACAGGGGTTTATGGACTACGAGCAGTACTTC.

The chain is built from TRBV20-1 and TRBJ2-7; 7 bases align to TRBD1. The V and J ends lost 4 bases and 5 bases, in that order; junction bases with no gene match: 5. This CDR3 is built from 12 residues. Per the germline V gene, CDR1 is DFQATT and CDR2 is SNEGSKA (reference sequence). The CDR3 protein is CSAKGTDNEQYF. Here the CDR3 DNA reads TGCAGTGCTAAAGGGACAGACAACGAGCAGTACTTC.

The chain links TRBV15 to TRBJ2-5; tentative D call: TRBD2 (6 bases). The CDR3 loop spans 16 amino acids. Between the trimmed V and J ends, which lost 0 bases and 11 bases, there was a span of 22 bases. Per the germline V gene, CDR1 is LNHNV and CDR2 is YYDKDF (reference sequence). CDR3 sequence: CATSRDRASVANEQYF. The CDR3 region has the DNA TGTGCCACCAGCAGAGATAGGGCTAGCGTTGCCAATGAGCAGTACTTC.

This clonotype has more than one count but fewer than ten. This chain connects TRBV6-2 or TRBV6-3 to TRBJ1-1, with D possibly being TRBD1 (6 bases). Germline V gives CDR1 MNHEY, CDR2 SVGEGT. V was cut by 5 bases and J by 2 bases, with 12 bases left in between. The CDR3 length is 14 residues. This chain's CDR3 is CASSSRGKNTEAFF. The CDR3 coding sequence is TGTGCCAGCAGTAGCAGGGGAAAAAACACTGAAGCTTTCTTT.

Many counts were recorded for this clonotype. The chain uses TRBV20-1 and TRBJ2-1; D is possibly TRBD2 (6 bases). This CDR3 comprises 14 residues. Germline V lookup: CDR1 DFQATT, CDR2 SNEGSKA (reference sequence). V shed 6 bases and J shed 0 bases, with 12 bases lying between them. The CDR3 spells CSAPPDYSYNEQFF. CDR3 coding DNA: TGCAGTGCCCCCCCGGACTACTCCTACAATGAGCAGTTCTTC.

This clonotype has more than one count but fewer than ten. This chain connects TRBV20-1 to TRBJ1-1; D ambiguous. Trimming removed 5 bases at V and 4 bases at J, with 17 bases between. The CDR3 sequence is 14 residues long. Germline lookup yields CDR1 DFQATT and CDR2 SNEGSKA (reference sequence). CDR3 DNA sequence: TGCAGTGCTCCCAGGACCCGCCGGAGCACTGAAGCTTTCTTT. Translated, it gives CSAPRTRRSTEAFF.

With regard to this clonotype: A read error may explain this, as a much larger clone is one base away. This chain joins TRBV7-2 and TRBJ2-3; 10 bases are a match to TRBD2. Germline V gene data show CDR1 as SGHTA and CDR2 as FQGNSA. The CDR3 is 14 residues long. CDR3 DNA: TGTGCCAGCAGCAGGACTAGCGGCACAGATGCGCAGTATTTT. Translated: CASSRTSGTDAQYF.

J is TRBJ2-1 and V is TRBV7-9; no definite D call. Trimming left V 5 bases short and J 8 bases short, with 16 bases between. The CDR3 runs to 14 residues. CDR1 is SEHNR, CDR2 FQNEAQ, per germline (reference sequence). CDR3 nucleotides: TGTGCCAGCAGCCCTCCAGTGTCGGGCGATGAGCAGTTCTTC. This gives the protein CASSPPVSGDEQFF. The full variable domain, its missing parts supplied by reference TRBV7-9 and TRBJ2-1, is DTGVSQNPRHKITKRGQNVTFRCDPISEHNRLYWYRQTLGQGPEFLTYFQNEAQLEKSRLLSDRFSAERPKGSFSTLEIQRTEQGDSAMYLCASSPPVSGDEQFFGPGTRLTVL.

This clonotype came up a few times. Given a much more abundant clone one base away, this may be a read error. The genes are TRBV20-1 and TRBJ2-7, with TRBD2 identical over 10 bases. Trimming at V came to 7 bases and at J to 3 bases, leaving 9 bases not matched to a gene. This CDR3 comprises 14 residues. The germline CDR1 and CDR2 sequences are DFQATT and SNEGSKA (reference sequence). The CDR3 loop reads CSVRSLAGVYEQYF. CDR3 bases: TGCAGTGTTAGGAGCCTAGCGGGGGTCTACGAGCAGTACTTC.